The rows below give T cell receptor beta chains drawn from one sample of a study of T-cell reconstitution after alpha-beta-depleted transplantation in children. TCRdb ran MiXCR on the PCR reads and lists one entry per CDR3 protein. The sample has more than 450,000 distinct CDR3 sequences, around 19% seen once; the top ten hold around 3.3%. The sample was PBMCs from the stem cell graft donor, taken from the stem cell graft. The receptors were sampled from a human donor who donated a stem cell graft to a child with acute lymphoblastic leukemia. The CDR3 runs from the conserved cysteine through the conserved F or W.

CASSQGSIRRTFF,TRBV4-2,TRBJ1-1
CASSPHRTDTQYF,TRBV18,TRBJ2-3
CASSRLGQEDGYTF,TRBV5-1,TRBJ1-2
CATGGSDSNQPQHF,TRBV24-1,TRBJ1-5
CASSTLAGAGVPSTDTQYF,TRBV9,TRBJ2-3
CSASPVGAYNEQFF,TRBV20-1,TRBJ2-1
CASSLASGLANNEQFF,TRBV5-1,TRBJ2-1
CASSLVRGRSTDTQYF,TRBV12-3/TRBV12-4,TRBJ2-3
CVSGLAGQETQYF,TRBV28,TRBJ2-5
CASSWLQGKAGYTF,TRBV12-3/TRBV12-4,TRBJ1-2
CASSPREQDTQYF,TRBV6-2/TRBV6-3,TRBJ2-3
CSAGWPGLAHEQYF,TRBV20-1,TRBJ2-7
CSAETGDLSYEQYF,TRBV20-1,TRBJ2-7
CASSLALSTGSGRETQYF,TRBV5-1,TRBJ2-5
CASSPTTVYGYGYTF,TRBV25-1,TRBJ1-2
CSARAGRDQPQHF,TRBV20-1,TRBJ1-5
CASSLGQGNMNTEAFF,TRBV7-8,TRBJ1-1
CAISAGTGVSYEQYF,TRBV10-3,TRBJ2-7
CASSESLPGAGELFF,TRBV25-1,TRBJ2-2
CASSMEGLPYEQYF,TRBV5-1,TRBJ2-7
CSARGTDKNIQYF,TRBV20-1,TRBJ2-4
CASSIRDQEAFF,TRBV19,TRBJ1-1
CASRAVPGIAKNIQYF,TRBV7-9,TRBJ2-4
CASRRESEIYNEQFF,TRBV5-1,TRBJ2-1
CASSLWTGTDTQYF,TRBV5-1,TRBJ2-3
CASSLTISAYEQFF,TRBV11-1,TRBJ2-1
CASSLGGVHYTF,TRBV7-3,TRBJ1-2
CASSLAYWGTSNYEQYF,TRBV7-9,TRBJ2-7
CASSSTSGGFYEQYF,TRBV19,TRBJ2-7
CASSPAGWANEQFF,TRBV6-2/TRBV6-3,TRBJ2-1
CASSSQGWWQYF,TRBV5-1,TRBJ2-7
CSAALQGTPRTGELFF,TRBV20-1,TRBJ2-2
CASRPWGGKDNEQFF,TRBV6-1,TRBJ2-1
CASSFSSWGQGMSGYTF,TRBV11-2,TRBJ1-2
CASSNEDRSNQPQHF,TRBV12-3/TRBV12-4,TRBJ1-5
CASSLDWSGPYGYTF,TRBV5-1,TRBJ1-2
CASSLWRHPLYEQYF,TRBV5-5,TRBJ2-7
CASKSEQGSGDTQYF,TRBV5-1,TRBJ2-3
CASSPPTVWMVNTGELFF,TRBV18,TRBJ2-2
CASSLATFPYNEQFF,TRBV5-1,TRBJ2-1
CSAGGQFNQPQHF,TRBV20-1,TRBJ1-5
CASRPESDTIYF,TRBV7-9,TRBJ1-3
CASSPSGTQETQYF,TRBV7-2,TRBJ2-5
CASSVAWGLPSGLTDTQYF,TRBV9,TRBJ2-3
CASSPLTVQETQYF,TRBV12-3/TRBV12-4,TRBJ2-5
CASSLGGVREQYF,TRBV5-1,TRBJ2-7
CASSSEMNTGELFF,TRBV5-1,TRBJ2-2
CASSQWTDPYEQYF,TRBV7-9,TRBJ2-7
CSALAERNYEQYF,TRBV20-1,TRBJ2-7
CASSSEVDSGVLGLGQFF,TRBV5-1,TRBJ2-1
CASIPSLPGLTNYGYTF,TRBV12-3/TRBV12-4,TRBJ1-2